This TCR beta chain was sequenced for a study of blood T cell repertoires in COVID-19. Across the study: Nucleic acid was either cDNA or gDNA, and it came from T cells, B-cell-depleted T cells, or PBMCs.

The CDR3 runs 16 residues. CDR1 and CDR2 (germline): KGHSH, LQKENI. J gave up 10 bases and V 4 bases, and 14 bases lay outside the gene matches. The data were produced by immunoSEQ multiplex PCR, yet TCRdb's version contains in-frame clones alone and is incomplete. In the table there are about 330,000 clones, 80% to 95% of which are singletons. Specimen: PBMCs or T cells enriched from blood (not recorded which). The chain is built from TRBV18 and TRBJ2-1; 9 bases align to TRBD2. This TCR came from a woman under 40 who had recovered from COVID-19. This CDR3 is CASSLNRIAGVGEQFF. The CDR3 region has the DNA TGTGCCAGCTCACTAAATCGAATAGCGGGAGTAGGGGAGCAGTTCTTC.